A single sample gave rise to the 2 T cell receptor beta chains below, sequenced in a study of blood T cell repertoires in COVID-19. Generated by immunoSEQ multiplex PCR, the TCRdb table keeps only in-frame clones and is missing some. Counted here are about 180,000 clones, 88% occurring once; the ten biggest clones make up roughly 8.9%. The specimen sequenced was PBMCs or T cells enriched from blood (not recorded which). The origin of the receptors is a woman aged 18-29 years who had recovered from COVID-19.

As DNA, the CDR3 is TGTGCCAGCTCACCTCCTAACCTTAGTCAGAACACTGAAGCTTTCTTT. This translates into CASSPPNLSQNTEAFF. The chain uses TRBV18 and TRBJ1-1; D is unresolved. Germline-derived CDR1 and CDR2 are KGHSH and LQKENI. Deletions cut 3 bases from V and 1 base from J, with 15 bases between. The CDR3 sequence is 16 residues long.

The V gene is TRBV29-1, the J gene TRBJ2-1, with TRBD1 identical over 9 bases. J lost 6 bases, V lost 8 bases, and 5 bases had no gene match. The CDR3 is made up of 12 amino acids. CDR1 and CDR2 from the germline V gene are SQVTM and ANQGSEA. The CDR3 sequence: CSHLTGGNEQFF. In DNA form, the CDR3 reads TGCAGCCATTTGACAGGGGGCAATGAGCAGTTCTTC.